The 12 T cell receptor beta chains below all came from one sample that was sequenced in a study of CXCR3-negative and CXCR3-positive naive CD8 T cells. Study results and caveats: In CXCR3-positive naive cells, the TRB CDR3s were more hydrophobic than in CXCR3-negative naive cells.

Researchers prepared the TRB cDNA libraries using 5' RACE with UMI labels. TCRdb derives one entry per CDR3 protein from the 5' RACE reads, leaving out DNA. Recorded for this sample: roughly 110,000 distinct CDR3 sequences. Antigens of these TCRs are unknown. The sample was naive CXCR3+ CD8+ T cells from blood. Subset denoted: CD45RO-CCR7+CD27+CD95- naive CD8+ T cells expressing CXCR3 (TNR3+). All receptors derive from a human donor in good health. Some clones in this sample may be carry-over from other donors' samples.

The chain couples TRBV7-9 to TRBJ1-6; no DNA is available, so the TRBD1 call from TCRdb remains unchecked. Germline CDR1 is SEHNR and CDR2 is FQNEAQ (reference sequence). The CDR3 contains 14 residues. CDR3 protein: CASSLGGGDSPLHF.

The chain uses TRBV28 and TRBJ2-5. The CDR3 extends over 14 amino acids. Per germline, CDR1 MDHEN and CDR2 SYDVKM. The CDR3 sequence is CASRGGWRPETQYF. Drawing the rest from reference TRBV28 and TRBJ2-5, the complete variable domain is DVKVTQSSRYLVKRTGEKVFLECVQDMDHENMFWYRQDPGLGLRLIYFSYDVKMKEKGDIPEGYSVSREKKERFSLILESASTNQTSMYLCASRGGWRPETQYFGPGTRLLVL.

The gene calls are TRBV6-5 and TRBJ1-1; TCRdb lists TRBD1, though no DNA is available to test this call. In germline, CDR1 is MNHEY, CDR2 SVGAGI. The CDR3 covers 14 residues. The CDR3 here is CASRNRGGNTEAFF.

This chain uses TRBV7-2 with TRBJ2-3; TCRdb's D gene call, TRBD2, goes unchecked for lack of DNA. Per germline, CDR1 SGHTA and CDR2 FQGNSA. The CDR3 consists of 16 residues. The CDR3 is CASSFEAGGLQDTQYF.

The chain is built from TRBV5-6 and TRBJ2-7; TCRdb reports TRBD1, a call that lacks DNA to check it against. The V gene's germline CDR1 is SGHDT and CDR2 YYEEEE. The CDR3 is 16 amino acids. CDR3 in amino acids: CASGLIVGANSYEQYF.

The chain uses TRBV7-2 and TRBJ2-1; TCRdb indicates TRBD2, and absent DNA this call remains unverified. The length of the CDR3 is 15 residues. Germline lookup yields CDR1 SGHTA and CDR2 FQGNSA. CDR3 sequence reads: CASSLSYRDSDEQFF.

This chain links TRBV5-1 with TRBJ2-7; TCRdb names TRBD1, which stays unverified in the absence of DNA. This CDR3 is 15 amino acids long. Germline assignment: CDR1 SGHRS and CDR2 YFSETQ. The CDR3 protein is CASSLQGDGSYEQYF.

CDR3 in amino acids: CASSSRGPSSYNEQFF. The V and J genes are TRBV5-5 and TRBJ2-1; TCRdb reports TRBD1, a call that lacks DNA to check it against. Germline CDR1 and CDR2: SGHKS and YYEKEE (reference sequence). This CDR3 spans 16 amino acids.

This chain uses TRBV20-1 with TRBJ2-1; TCRdb designates TRBD2, a call that cannot be tested without DNA. Germline-derived CDR1 and CDR2 are DFQATT and SNEGSKA (reference sequence). The CDR3 length is 14 residues. CDR3 region: CSARLASTYNEQFF.

This chain joins TRBV14 and TRBJ1-1; TCRdb outputs TRBD1, but without DNA this stays unchecked. CDR1 and CDR2 (germline): SGHDN, FVKESK. CDR3 length: 17 amino acids. The CDR3 sequence: CASSRFGPTGLHTEAFF.

J is TRBJ2-1 and V is TRBV5-1. Germline V gene sequence: CDR1 SGHRS, CDR2 YFSETQ. The CDR3 spans 17 residues. The CDR3 is CASSFLSAGGTYNEQFF.

V usage is TRBV28 and J usage is TRBJ2-5; there is no DNA to check the TCRdb D call of TRBD1. The CDR3 totals 14 residues. Germline CDR1 and CDR2: MDHEN and SYDVKM. This chain's CDR3 is CASGGDRTQETQYF.